The 10 T cell receptor beta chains given below trace back to one sample, sequenced in a study of shared clonotypes between healthy human individuals. Libraries were prepared by immunoSEQ multiplex PCR; TCRdb keeps only in-frame clonotypes and omits some of them. Here the sample spans some 1,600,000 clones, approximately 98% being singletons. Sequenced material: naive CD4+ T cells sorted from blood. Noted subset: CD45RA+ positively selected. The origin of the receptors is a man aged 25 to 45 in good health.

The V and J genes are TRBV7-9 and TRBJ2-5; 8 nucleotides agree with TRBD1. The CDR3 extends over 13 amino acids. Germline CDR1 is SEHNR and CDR2 is FQNEAQ (reference sequence). V was clipped by 5 bases and J by 5 bases; unmatched bases: 4. CDR3 loop: CASSPRGPETQYF. The DNA of the CDR3 is TGTGCCAGCAGCCCCAGGGGGCCGGAGACCCAGTACTTC.

This rearrangement joins TRBV28 to TRBJ2-5, with D perhaps TRBD1 (5 bases). CDR1 MDHEN and CDR2 SYDVKM come from the germline V gene. V lost 4 bases and J 6 bases, leaving 18 bases between the germline ends. The CDR3 contains 15 residues. The CDR3 bases are TGTGCCAGCAGTTGGGGCAGGGTGTCTGCTAAGACCCAGTACTTC. This translates into CASSWGRVSAKTQYF.

There are a few counts of this clone. The J gene is TRBJ1-2, the V gene TRBV2, with D possibly TRBD1 on 6 matching bases. This CDR3 is built from 14 residues. V was clipped by 6 bases and J by 8 bases, with 19 bases between them. The germline gives CDR1 SNHLY, CDR2 FYNNEI. The CDR3 coding sequence is TGTGCCAGCAGCCGGGGCAGGGGAACGGAGGGCTACACCTTC. This gives the protein CASSRGRGTEGYTF.

The chain has TRBV19 and TRBJ1-1; a possible D gene is TRBD1 (6 bases). The V gene's germline CDR1 is LNHDA and CDR2 SQIVND (reference sequence). The V end was cut by 9 bases, the J end by 3 bases, with 14 bases between. The CDR3 has 13 amino acids. The CDR3 protein is CASKSQGHTEAFF. The CDR3 coding sequence is TGTGCCAGCAAGTCCCAGGGGCACACTGAAGCTTTCTTT.

CDR3 amino acids: CASSRQGVQPQHF. The CDR3 DNA reads TGTGCCAGCAGTCGTCAGGGTGTACAGCCCCAGCATTTT. The rearrangement uses TRBV28 and TRBJ1-5, with D maybe TRBD1 (5 bases). Germline V lookup: CDR1 MDHEN, CDR2 SYDVKM. Trimming left V 5 bases short and J 7 bases short, with 12 bases between. The CDR3 has 13 amino acids.

The chain carries TRBV6-1 and TRBJ1-5, with a possible D match to TRBD1 (5 bases). Germline CDR1 is MNHNS and CDR2 is SASEGT. The CDR3 extends over 14 amino acids. Trimming removed 5 bases from V and 7 bases from J, with 15 bases in between. The CDR3 coding sequence is TGTGCCAGCAGTCGGGGGGACCTCGGACAGCCCCAGCATTTT. This sequence encodes CASSRGDLGQPQHF.

The V call is TRBV28, the J call TRBJ1-2, with D possibly being TRBD1 (5 bases). This CDR3 spans 17 amino acids. Per germline, CDR1 MDHEN and CDR2 SYDVKM. The germline V and J ends were trimmed by 5 bases and 1 base, with 20 bases remaining between them. CDR3 nucleotide sequence: TGTGCCAGCAGTACCCCGGTTCAGGGATCATTTAACTATGGCTACACCTTC. It is translated as CASSTPVQGSFNYGYTF.

In the case of this clone: Other nucleotide sequences in the sample specify the same CDR3. This rearrangement joins TRBV5-6 to TRBJ1-5, with D maybe TRBD1 (5 bases). The CDR3 extends over 14 amino acids. V was pared by 4 bases and J by 3 bases, with 11 bases between. The V gene's germline CDR1 is SGHDT and CDR2 YYEEEE. The CDR3 loop reads CASSLGHLNQPQHF. As DNA, the CDR3 is TGTGCCAGCAGCCTCGGACACCTCAATCAGCCCCAGCATTTT.

V usage is TRBV28 and J usage is TRBJ1-5, with 9 positions matching TRBD1. V trimming: 6 bases; J trimming: 6 bases; junction bases outside the gene matches: 12. The CDR3 consists of 16 residues. Germline CDR1 reads MDHEN; CDR2 reads SYDVKM. The CDR3 DNA sequence: TGTGCCAGCAGCACCCAAAGGGGACAGGGCGGTCAGCCCCAGCATTTT. Translation gives CASSTQRGQGGQPQHF.

The V gene is TRBV6-1, the J gene TRBJ2-2; TRBD1 matches at 9 bases. The germline V gene encodes CDR1 MNHNS and CDR2 SASEGT. The CDR3 runs 17 residues. With 2 bases clipped from V and 8 bases from J, the junction kept 12 bases outside the gene matches. The CDR3 region is CASSEYVGQGFRGELFF. The DNA for the CDR3 is TGTGCCAGCAGTGAATATGTAGGACAGGGGTTTAGGGGGGAGCTGTTTTTT.